This T cell receptor (beta chain) was recorded in a study of T cells in Graves' hyperthyroidism and ophthalmopathy (dated by TCRdb to between 2017 and 2020). About the investigation overall: Peripheral blood samples were taken at initial diagnosis, before any treatment was given. TCR V-J signatures able to tell the groups apart were searched for in a discovery cohort of 100 or so patients, of whom over 40 had Graves' ophthalmopathy and some 60 had stable Graves' hyperthyroidism. An independent validation cohort of under 20 hyperthyroidism patients and approximately 16 patients who later progressed to ophthalmopathy tested prospective prediction of ophthalmopathy. The approximately 90 discovery patients were randomly split 7:3 into training and test sets. The study also compared thyroid tissue and blood T-cell repertoires from several Graves' hyperthyroidism patients. Following sampling, methimazole starting at 30 mg daily was given to hyperthyroidism patients, and high-dose intravenous methylprednisolone was given to ophthalmopathy patients. The paper describes TCR Vbeta CDR3 sequencing of about 140 peripheral blood samples, made up of 43 ophthalmopathy patients, roughly 80 hyperthyroidism patients and about 17 progressor patients.

In the germline V gene, CDR1 corresponds to LGHNT and CDR2 to FRNRAP. Unmatched junction bases come to 16, with V trimmed by 8 bases and J by 6 bases. Its CDR3 holds 18 amino acids, cysteine through phenylalanine. CDR3 DNA is the only sequence kept; it has 54 bases, read in frame from the first base. Summary of the overall study and its limitations: No statistical method was used to set the sample size in advance, and investigators knew the group allocation. A 13 V-J signature model separated ophthalmopathy from stable hyperthyroidism, with over 85% sensitivity and roughly 81% specificity in cross-validation and 80%/75% in testing. During validation, the model predicted progression to ophthalmopathy a median of roughly six months ahead of onset, with roughly 65% sensitivity and under 85% specificity. Blood samples also contained most of the expanded thyroid clonotypes (frequency above 0.001), which suggests that blood repertoires may reflect thyroid immune responses.

Ophthalmopathy patients had moderately to severely active disease, with a Clinical Activity Score of 3 or more, a NOSPECS grade of 4 or more, and a disease duration of less than 3 months. The study excluded patients with uncontrolled infections, other autoimmune diseases, pregnancy or lactation. Clinical symptoms, serum thyroxine and TRAb, thyroid ultrasound, and orbital computed tomography formed the basis for the diagnoses. PBMCs were separated from roughly 9.6 ml of fresh peripheral blood using Ficoll-Paque density gradient centrifugation. Trizol reagent was used to extract total RNA, and RNA quality was then checked on an Agilent 2100 Bioanalyzer. Amplification of TCR beta CDR3 regions was carried out from RNA transcripts. A first-round RT-PCR of the TCR CDR3 used the HTBI primer set with the Qiagen OneStep RT-PCR kit. Libraries were constructed in a second round of multiplex PCR, after which size selection and purification were performed. Libraries were sequenced paired-end with 100 bp reads on an Illumina HiSeq2000. The paper's processing steps were these. Raw data were processed with SOAPnuke, discarding reads with adapters, uncalled bases, mean Phred below 15, or no exact constant-primer or identifier match. COPE v1.2.5 was used to merge the high-quality paired reads, and each unique nucleotide sequence was defined as a clonotype. MiTCR v1.1 was used to align the clonotypes against IMGT TRBV, TRBD and TRBJ reference segments. Analysis was restricted to V-J combinations with a frequency above 0.0001, which covered roughly 99% of repertoires. The TCS score was defined as F50 (clonal expansion) divided by E x V (chaos), with BLOSUM62-based TCRdist calculated between CDR3 peptides within each V-J. Welch's t-statistics and random forest reduced 500 to 650 V-J features to roughly 13, which were used in a naive Bayes classifier (R e1071). TCRdb took the public reads, trimmed them with fastp at Q25, ran MiXCR for clone calling and kept in-frame beta chains. When rows share a CDR3 protein, they turn into one entry using the most common DNA and genes. The V and J calls come from TCRdb's annotation, not from the publication. Present in this sample are about 600,000 distinct CDR3 sequences, 13% to 15% of which were seen just once. The ten most abundant clones make up roughly 7% of the sample.

This clonotype was seen at least ten times. Which antigen it targets is not known. The record has no base qualities; no much larger clone is one base away. The V gene is TRBV12-5 and the J gene is TRBJ2-4, with TRBD2 matching 13 junction bases. The material sequenced was blood. This clonotype was obtained from a woman younger than 30 with Graves' ophthalmopathy. The base sequence is TGTGCTAGTAATTACCGCCCGGGACTAGCGGGGACGGGAAACATTCAGTACTTC. This yields the protein CASNYRPGLAGTGNIQYF.